The clone carrying this T cell receptor beta chain was counted only a few times. This specimen belongs to a study of identical twins. The CDR3 runs to 17 residues. V was pared by 2 bases and J by 5 bases, with 21 bases between. Germline CDR1 ENHRY, CDR2 SYGVKD. Each CDR3 protein is one row after TCRdb ran MiXCR on the 5' RACE reads. The sample gives roughly 720,000 distinct CDR3 sequences, around a sixth of which show up once; under 15% is in the top ten. This sample was shared with a second study, whose subject was T cells expressing NK-cell markers.

Sequencing input: PBMCs. The rearrangement joins TRBV10-3 to TRBJ2-5, with D perhaps matching TRBD2 (5 bases). This sequence originates from a woman aged 18-29 years in good health. This chain's CDR3 is CAISEEAVARARETQYF. As DNA, the CDR3 is TGTGCCATCAGTGAGGAAGCGGTAGCCCGGGCCCGGGAGACCCAGTACTTC.